A selection of T cell receptor beta chains follows, all from one sample in a study of radiation and T cells in renal cell carcinoma. Assay: immunoSEQ multiplex PCR; the TCRdb copy retains only in-frame clones and omits some. Seen here are about 16,000 clones, about half observed once, and the top ten hold around two fifths. The sequences come from tumor tissue, collected from a patient whose treatment included radiotherapy and nephrectomy. The receptors shown here come from a woman aged 55-70 years with renal cell carcinoma. Both conserved end residues are trimmed from each CDR3.

V gene	J gene	CDR3 protein
TRBV11-3	TRBJ2-3	ASSLGRETDTQY
TRBV6-5	TRBJ1-2	ASSPLGGNYGYT
TRBV19	TRBJ1-5	ASSTMTGGIPWGNQPQH
TRBV5-1	TRBJ2-3	ASSLSPTGKHADTQY
TRBV6-5	TRBJ1-1	ASSFSGTGYSAEAF
TRBV27	TRBJ2-5	ASSLSGGFGTQY
TRBV10-3	TRBJ1-5	AISDGRGLSNQPQH
TRBV5-1	TRBJ2-3	ASSDRGQTDTQY
TRBV5-1	TRBJ2-3	ASSLVATSTDTQY
TRBV9	TRBJ2-7	ASSPGTENYEQY
TRBV2	TRBJ2-2	ASSEALGEGTGELF
TRBV6-5	TRBJ2-5	ASSLRQQETQY